The entry below gives a single T cell receptor beta chain sequence along with its context. Its antigen is as yet unknown. The entry originates in a study of T cell responses to AZD1222 COVID-19 vaccine. Points from the study as a whole: Reports indicate that nearly half of spike-specific TCRs are directed at unmutated variant regions. White British ancestry dominated among donors, who included more females, and clonal diversity was possibly underestimated.

TCRdb keeps only in-frame clones here, not all; method: immunoSEQ multiplex PCR. The profile shows 100,000 to 150,000 clones, over 75% of them singletons. The clonotype was recovered from an adult in good health. Material: peripheral blood, obtained on day 0 of AZD1222 vaccination.

The chain's CDR3 is CASSPLTGKNIQYF. Here the CDR3 DNA reads TGTGCCAGCAGCCCTCTTACGGGCAAAAACATTCAGTACTTC. The V call is TRBV13, the J call TRBJ2-4; D uncertain. The germline V gene has CDR1 PRHDT and CDR2 FYEKMQ (reference sequence). The CDR3 is 14 residues long. Trimming took 5 bases from V and 3 from J, leaving 11 bases between them.